The sequence of this T cell receptor (beta chain) was determined in a study of response to subunit inactivated influenza vaccine. J lost 6 bases, V lost 1 base, and 7 bases had no gene match. Germline values: CDR1 SEHNR, CDR2 FQNEAQ (reference sequence). The CDR3 is made up of 15 amino acids. Via MiXCR, TCRdb re-called the RT-PCR reads, giving one row per CDR3 protein. This sample has 450,000 to 550,000 distinct CDR3 sequences, with about 25% found just once. Notes on this clonotype: Its antigen is undetermined.

Overall study results and limits: Authors proposed each seasonal influenza vaccination draws in few new T cells.

Specimen: CD4+ T cells sorted from PBMCs, collected more than 4 days after vaccination. The chain links TRBV7-9 to TRBJ2-3; 7 nucleotides line up with TRBD2. The receptor's source is a man in his fifties who received an inactivated influenza vaccine. Here the CDR3 reads CASSLEGRGKDTQYF. CDR3 nucleotides: TGTGCCAGCAGCTTAGAGGGGCGGGGGAAGGATACGCAGTATTTT.